This T cell receptor beta chain stems from a study of shared clonotypes between healthy human individuals. In the study overall: Per donor, CD8 memory used one plate, CD8 naive used two, CD4 memory used three and CD4 naive used three. Study-wide findings and caveats: A limitation of the genetic and exposure-history diversity represented arose from few donors.

V shed 0 bases and J shed 6 bases, with 9 bases lying between them. This CDR3 is 13 amino acids long. CDR1 and CDR2 (germline): SGHRS, YFSETQ. Under the authors' procedure: Filtering was not the same, since immunoSEQ gave junction-only sequences without quality scores. The assay was immunoSEQ multiplex PCR, and TCRdb's table has in-frame clones only and misses some. The V and J calls and clone size were taken over from that table, and D and trimming were inferred from the DNA. The data contain over 950,000 clones, 70% to 80% of them seen just once; the ten biggest clones take up 0.7% to 0.95%. With regard to this clone: Its specificity is not known.

This TCR was sampled from a man younger than 35 in good health. Some clones in this sample may be carry-over from other donors' samples. The chain recombines TRBV5-1 with TRBJ1-2, with D perhaps TRBD1 (5 bases). The sequencing input was memory CD4+ T cells from PBMCs. Subset of the sample: CD45RA-negative fraction. CDR3 sequence (DNA): TGCGCCAGCAGCTTGGAGGGGAAGAATGGCTACACCTTC. It translates to CASSLEGKNGYTF.